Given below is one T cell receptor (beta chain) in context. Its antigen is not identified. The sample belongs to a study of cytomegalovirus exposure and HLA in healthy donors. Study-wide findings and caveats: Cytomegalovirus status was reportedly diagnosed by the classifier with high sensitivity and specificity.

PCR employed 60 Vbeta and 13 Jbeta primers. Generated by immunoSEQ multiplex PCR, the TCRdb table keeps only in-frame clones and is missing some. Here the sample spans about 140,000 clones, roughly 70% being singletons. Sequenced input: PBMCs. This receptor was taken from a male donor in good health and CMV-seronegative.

In DNA, the CDR3 is TGTGCCAGCAGTCTCACAGCTTATAGCAATCAGCCCCAGCATTTT. It encodes CASSLTAYSNQPQHF. The chain employs TRBV6-5 and TRBJ1-5; no clear D gene. Trimming took off 5 bases at V and 0 bases at J, with 11 bases between the two ends. The CDR3 is 15 amino acids. Germline CDR1 and CDR2: MNHEY and SVGAGI.